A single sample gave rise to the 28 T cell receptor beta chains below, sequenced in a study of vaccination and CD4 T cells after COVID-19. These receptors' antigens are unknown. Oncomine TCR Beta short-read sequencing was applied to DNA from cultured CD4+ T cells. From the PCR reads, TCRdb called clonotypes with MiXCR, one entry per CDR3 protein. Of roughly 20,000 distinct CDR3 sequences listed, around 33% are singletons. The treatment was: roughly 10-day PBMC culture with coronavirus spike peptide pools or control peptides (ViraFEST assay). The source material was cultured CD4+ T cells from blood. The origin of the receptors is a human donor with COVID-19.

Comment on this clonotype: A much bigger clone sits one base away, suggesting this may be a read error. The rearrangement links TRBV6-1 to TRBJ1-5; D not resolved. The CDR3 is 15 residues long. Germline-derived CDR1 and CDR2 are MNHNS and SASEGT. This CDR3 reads CASSPSVSSNQPPHF. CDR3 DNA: TGTGCCAGCAGCCCCTCAGTCAGTAGCAATCAGCCCCCGCATTTT.

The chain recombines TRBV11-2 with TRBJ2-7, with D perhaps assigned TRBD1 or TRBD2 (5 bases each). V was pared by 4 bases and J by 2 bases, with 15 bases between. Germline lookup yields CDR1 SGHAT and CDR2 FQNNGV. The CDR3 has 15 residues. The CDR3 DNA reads TGTGCCAGCAGCTCCTCGAGGGGTTTACCCTACGAGCAGTACTTC. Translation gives CASSSSRGLPYEQYF.

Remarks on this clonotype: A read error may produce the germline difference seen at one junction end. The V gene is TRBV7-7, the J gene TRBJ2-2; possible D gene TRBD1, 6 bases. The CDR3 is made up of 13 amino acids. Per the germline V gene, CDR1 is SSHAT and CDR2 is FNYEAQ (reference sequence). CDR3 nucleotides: TGTGCTAGCAGCTTGGACAGCACCGGGGAGCTGTTTTTT. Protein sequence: CASSLDSTGELFF. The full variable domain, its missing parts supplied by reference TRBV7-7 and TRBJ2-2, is GAGVSQSPRYKVTKRGQDVTLRCDPISSHATLYWYQQALGQGPEFLTYFNYEAQPDKSGLPSDRFSAERPEGSISTLTIQRTEQRDSAMYRCASSLDSTGELFFGEGSRLTVL.

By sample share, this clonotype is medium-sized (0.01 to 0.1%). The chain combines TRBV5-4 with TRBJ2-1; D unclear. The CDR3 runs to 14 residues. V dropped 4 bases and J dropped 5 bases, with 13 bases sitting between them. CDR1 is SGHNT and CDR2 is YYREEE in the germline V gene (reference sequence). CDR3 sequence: CASSTPLGNNEQFF. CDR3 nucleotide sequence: TGTGCCAGCAGCACCCCCCTCGGCAACAATGAGCAGTTCTTC.

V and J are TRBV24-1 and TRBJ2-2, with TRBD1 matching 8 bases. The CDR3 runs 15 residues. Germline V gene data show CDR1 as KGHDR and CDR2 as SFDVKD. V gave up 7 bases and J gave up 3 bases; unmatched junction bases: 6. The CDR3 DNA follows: TGTGCCACCAGCTCCAGGGGGCCCGACACCGGGGAGCTGTTTTTT. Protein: CATSSRGPDTGELFF.

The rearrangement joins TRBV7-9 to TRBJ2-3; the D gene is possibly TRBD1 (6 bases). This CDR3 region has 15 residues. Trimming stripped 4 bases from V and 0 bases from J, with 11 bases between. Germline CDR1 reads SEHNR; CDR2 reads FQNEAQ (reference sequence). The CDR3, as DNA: TGTGCCAGCAGCTCGTGGACAGTAAGCACAGATACGCAGTATTTT. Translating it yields CASSSWTVSTDTQYF.

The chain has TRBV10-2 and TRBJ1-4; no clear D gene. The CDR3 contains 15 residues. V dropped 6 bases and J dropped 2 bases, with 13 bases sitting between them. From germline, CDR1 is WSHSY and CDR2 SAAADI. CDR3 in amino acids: CASRHSRATNEKLFF. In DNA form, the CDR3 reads TGCGCCAGCAGACACTCCCGGGCCACTAATGAAAAACTGTTTTTT.

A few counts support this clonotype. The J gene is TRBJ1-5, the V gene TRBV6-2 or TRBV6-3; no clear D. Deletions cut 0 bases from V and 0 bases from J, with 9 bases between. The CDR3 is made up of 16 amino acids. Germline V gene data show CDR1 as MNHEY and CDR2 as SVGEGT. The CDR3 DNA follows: TGTGCCAGCAGTTACTCGTGGGTACCTAGCAATCAGCCCCAGCATTTT. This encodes CASSYSWVPSNQPQHF.

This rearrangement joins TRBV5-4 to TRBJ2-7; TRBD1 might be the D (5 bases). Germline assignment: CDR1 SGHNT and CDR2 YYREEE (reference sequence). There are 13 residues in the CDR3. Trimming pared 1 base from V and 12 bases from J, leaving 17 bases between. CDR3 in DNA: TGTGCCAGCAGCTTGACAACAGGCTCCCAGTGGTACTTC. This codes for CASSLTTGSQWYF.

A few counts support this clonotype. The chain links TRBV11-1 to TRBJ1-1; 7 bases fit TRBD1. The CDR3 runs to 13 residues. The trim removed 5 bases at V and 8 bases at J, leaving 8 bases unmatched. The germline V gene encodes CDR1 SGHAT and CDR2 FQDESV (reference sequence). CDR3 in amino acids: CASSLYQGGEAFF. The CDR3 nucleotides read TGTGCCAGCAGCCTGTACCAGGGGGGAGAAGCTTTCTTT.

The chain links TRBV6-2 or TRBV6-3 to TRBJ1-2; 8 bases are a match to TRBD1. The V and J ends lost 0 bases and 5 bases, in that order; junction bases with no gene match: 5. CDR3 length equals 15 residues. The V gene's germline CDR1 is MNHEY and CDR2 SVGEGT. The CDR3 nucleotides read TGTGCCAGCAGTTACTCTGGGACAGGAACTTATGGCTACACCTTC. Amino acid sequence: CASSYSGTGTYGYTF.

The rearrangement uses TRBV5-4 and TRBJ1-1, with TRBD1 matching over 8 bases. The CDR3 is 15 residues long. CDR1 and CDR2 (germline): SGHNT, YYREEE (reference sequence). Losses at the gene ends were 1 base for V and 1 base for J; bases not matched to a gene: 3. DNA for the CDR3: TGTGCCAGCAGCTTGAACAGGGGGAGGAACACTGAAGCTTTCTTT. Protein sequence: CASSLNRGRNTEAFF.

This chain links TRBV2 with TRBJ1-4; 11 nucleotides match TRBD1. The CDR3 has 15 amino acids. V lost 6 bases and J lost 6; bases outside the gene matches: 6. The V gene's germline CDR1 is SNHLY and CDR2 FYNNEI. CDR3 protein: CASRAPGQGDEKLFF. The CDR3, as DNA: TGTGCCAGCAGGGCACCGGGACAGGGGGATGAAAAACTGTTTTTT.

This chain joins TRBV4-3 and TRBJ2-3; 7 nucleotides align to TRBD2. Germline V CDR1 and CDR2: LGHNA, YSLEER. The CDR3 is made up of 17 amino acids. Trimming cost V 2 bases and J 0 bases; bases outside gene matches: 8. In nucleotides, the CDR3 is TGCGCCAGCAGCCAACAAACGGGGGGATCTAGCACAGATACGCAGTATTTT. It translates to CASSQQTGGSSTDTQYF.

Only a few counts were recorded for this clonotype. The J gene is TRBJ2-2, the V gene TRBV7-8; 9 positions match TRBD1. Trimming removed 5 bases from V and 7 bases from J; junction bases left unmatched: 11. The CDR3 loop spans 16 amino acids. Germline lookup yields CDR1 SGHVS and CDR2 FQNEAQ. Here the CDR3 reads CASSQTGTGKVGELFF. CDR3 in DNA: TGTGCCAGCAGCCAAACCGGGACAGGGAAGGTCGGGGAGCTGTTTTTT.

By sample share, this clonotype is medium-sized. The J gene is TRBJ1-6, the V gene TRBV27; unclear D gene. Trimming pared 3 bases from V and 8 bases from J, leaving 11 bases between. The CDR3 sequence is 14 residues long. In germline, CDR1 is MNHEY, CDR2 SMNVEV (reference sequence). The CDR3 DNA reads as TGTGCCAGCAGTTTTGAGAGGGTGGATTCACCCCTCCACTTT. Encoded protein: CASSFERVDSPLHF.

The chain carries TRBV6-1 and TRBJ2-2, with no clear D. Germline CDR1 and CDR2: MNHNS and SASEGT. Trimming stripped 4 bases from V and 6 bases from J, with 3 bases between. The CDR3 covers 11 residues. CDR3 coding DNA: TGTGCCAGCAGTGTAGCCGGGGAGCTGTTTTTT. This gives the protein CASSVAGELFF.

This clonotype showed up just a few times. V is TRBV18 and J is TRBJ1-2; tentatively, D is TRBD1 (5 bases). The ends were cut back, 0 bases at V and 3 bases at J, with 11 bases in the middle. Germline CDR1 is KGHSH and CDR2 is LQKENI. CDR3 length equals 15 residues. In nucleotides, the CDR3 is TGTGCCAGCTCACCACCGGTGGGGACGTACTATGGCTACACCTTC. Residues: CASSPPVGTYYGYTF. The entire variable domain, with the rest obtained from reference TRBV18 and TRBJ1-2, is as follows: NAGVMQNPRHLVRRRGQEARLRCSPMKGHSHVYWYRQLPEEGLKFMVYLQKENIIDESGMPKERFSAEFPKEGPSILRIQQVVRGDSAAYFCASSPPVGTYYGYTFGSGTRLTVV.

The CDR3 reads CASRAGGQNTGELFF. The CDR3 region has the DNA TGTGCCAGCAGGGCAGGGGGCCAAAACACCGGGGAGCTGTTTTTT. The V gene is TRBV28, the J gene TRBJ2-2; TRBD1 matches 8 bases. This CDR3 comprises 15 residues. CDR1 and CDR2 (germline): MDHEN, SYDVKM. V dropped 6 bases and J dropped 2; count of bases not matched to a gene: 5.

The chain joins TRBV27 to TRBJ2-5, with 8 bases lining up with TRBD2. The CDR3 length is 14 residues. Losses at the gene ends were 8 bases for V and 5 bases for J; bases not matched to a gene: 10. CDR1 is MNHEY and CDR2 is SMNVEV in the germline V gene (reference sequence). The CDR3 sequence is CASRVAGSRETQYF. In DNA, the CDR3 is TGTGCCAGCCGAGTAGCGGGGTCGCGGGAGACCCAGTACTTC.

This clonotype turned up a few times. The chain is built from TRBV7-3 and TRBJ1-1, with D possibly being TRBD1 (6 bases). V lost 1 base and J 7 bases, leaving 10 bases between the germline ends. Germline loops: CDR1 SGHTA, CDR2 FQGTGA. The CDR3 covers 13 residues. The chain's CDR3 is CASSLKGGVEAFF. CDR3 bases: TGTGCCAGCAGCTTAAAAGGGGGGGTTGAAGCTTTCTTT.

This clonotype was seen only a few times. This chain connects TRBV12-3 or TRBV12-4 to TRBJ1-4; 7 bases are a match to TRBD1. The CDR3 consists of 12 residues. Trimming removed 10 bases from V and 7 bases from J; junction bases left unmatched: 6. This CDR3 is CAINRGAEKLFF. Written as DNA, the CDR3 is TGTGCCATCAACAGGGGCGCTGAAAAACTGTTTTTT.

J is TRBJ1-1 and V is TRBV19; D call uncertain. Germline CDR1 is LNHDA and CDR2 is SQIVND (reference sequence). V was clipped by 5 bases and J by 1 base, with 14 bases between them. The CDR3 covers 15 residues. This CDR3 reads CASSFGRRANTEAFF. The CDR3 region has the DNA TGTGCCAGTAGTTTTGGAAGGCGCGCGAACACTGAAGCTTTCTTT.

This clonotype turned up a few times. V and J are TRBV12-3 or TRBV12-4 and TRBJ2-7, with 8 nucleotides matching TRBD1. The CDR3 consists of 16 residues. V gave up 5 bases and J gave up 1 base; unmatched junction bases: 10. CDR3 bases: TGTGCCAGCAGTCCGATGGACAGGGTAAAGTCCTACGAGCAGTACTTC. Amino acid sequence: CASSPMDRVKSYEQYF.

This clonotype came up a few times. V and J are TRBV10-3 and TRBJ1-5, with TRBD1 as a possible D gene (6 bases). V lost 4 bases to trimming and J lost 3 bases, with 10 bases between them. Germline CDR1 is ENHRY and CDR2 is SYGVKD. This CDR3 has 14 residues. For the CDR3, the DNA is TGTGCCATCAGTGTCGGGACAACCAATCAGCCCCAGCATTTT. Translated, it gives CAISVGTTNQPQHF.

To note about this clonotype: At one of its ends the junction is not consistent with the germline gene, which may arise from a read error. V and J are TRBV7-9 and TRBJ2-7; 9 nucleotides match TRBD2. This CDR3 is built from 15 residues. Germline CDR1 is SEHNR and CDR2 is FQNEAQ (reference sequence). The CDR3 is CASSLARGGGDPEYF. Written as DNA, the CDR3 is TGTGCCAGCAGCTTAGCGCGGGGGGGGGGCGACCCCGAGTATTTC. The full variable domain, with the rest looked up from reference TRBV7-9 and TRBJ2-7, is DTGVSQNPRHKITKRGQNVTFRCDPISEHNRLYWYRQTLGQGPEFLTYFQNEAQLEKSRLLSDRFSAERPKGSFSTLEIQRTEQGDSAMYLCASSLARGGGDPEYFGPGTRLTVT.

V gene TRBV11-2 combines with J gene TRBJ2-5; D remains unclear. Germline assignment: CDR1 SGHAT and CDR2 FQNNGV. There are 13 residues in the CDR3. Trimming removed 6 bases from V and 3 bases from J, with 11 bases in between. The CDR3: CASRNILKETQYF. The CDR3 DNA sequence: TGTGCCAGCAGGAACATTTTGAAAGAGACCCAGTACTTC.

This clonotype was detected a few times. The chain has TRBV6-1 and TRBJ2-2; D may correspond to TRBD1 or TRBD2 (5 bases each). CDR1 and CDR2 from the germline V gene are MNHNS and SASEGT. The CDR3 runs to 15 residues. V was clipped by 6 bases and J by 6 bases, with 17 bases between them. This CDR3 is CASRSPGPSAGELFF. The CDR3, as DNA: TGTGCCAGCAGGTCCCCGGGACCCTCAGCCGGGGAGCTGTTTTTT.